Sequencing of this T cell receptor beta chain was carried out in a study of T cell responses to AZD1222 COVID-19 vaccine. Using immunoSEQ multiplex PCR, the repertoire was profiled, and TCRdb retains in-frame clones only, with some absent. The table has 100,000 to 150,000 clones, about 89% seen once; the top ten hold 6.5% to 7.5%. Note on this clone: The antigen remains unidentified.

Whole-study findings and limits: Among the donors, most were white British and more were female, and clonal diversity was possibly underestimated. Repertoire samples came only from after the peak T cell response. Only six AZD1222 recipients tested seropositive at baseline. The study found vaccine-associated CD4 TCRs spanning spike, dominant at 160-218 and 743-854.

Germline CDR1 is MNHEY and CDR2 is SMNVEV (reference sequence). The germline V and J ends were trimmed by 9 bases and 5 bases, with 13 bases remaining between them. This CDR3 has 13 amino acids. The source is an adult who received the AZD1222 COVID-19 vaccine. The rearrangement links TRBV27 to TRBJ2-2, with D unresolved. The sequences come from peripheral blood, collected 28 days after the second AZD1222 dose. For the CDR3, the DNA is TGTGCCAGTTCTTCCGGGCGAACCGGGGAGCTGTTTTTT. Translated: CASSSGRTGELFF.